This T cell receptor beta chain was identified during a study of Graves' ophthalmopathy and Graves' hyperthyroidism. Study-level points and caveats: Ophthalmopathy progression predictions by the model showed 72% to 80% specificity and approximately 71% sensitivity.

CDR3 regions of TCR beta were amplified from RNA transcripts. First-round RT-PCR with HTBI primers preceded a second-round multiplex PCR. Using its own MiXCR run on the multiplex PCR reads, TCRdb lists one record per CDR3 protein. In the table there are 200,000 to 250,000 distinct CDR3 sequences, under 30% of which are singletons. V was cut by 1 base and J by 7 bases, with 14 bases left in between. Germline V gene sequence: CDR1 LGHNA, CDR2 YSLEER. The CDR3 loop spans 16 amino acids. This clonotype was seen ten or more times. Antigen: not known. Sequencing was performed on peripheral blood. This receptor was taken from a middle-aged man with Graves' ophthalmopathy. This rearrangement joins TRBV4-3 to TRBJ1-6, with D possibly TRBD1 on 5 matching bases. CDR3 protein: CASSQAAGEWNSPLHF. CDR3 nucleotides: TGCGCCAGCAGCCAAGCCGCGGGGGAGTGGAATTCACCCCTCCACTTT.